What follows describes a single T cell receptor (beta chain). In the authors' methods: It was from reference gene primer amplification that nucleated cell counts were estimated. Method: immunoSEQ multiplex PCR; TCRdb's copy keeps in-frame clones and lacks some. V and J calls plus clone size are reproduced from that table; the DNA served to infer D and trimming. The data show more than 95,000 clones, approximately 85% seen once. The sample is drawn from a study of blood T cell repertoires in COVID-19. The wider study: The samples span acute and convalescent COVID-19 from the United States, Italy and Spain. PBMCs, B-cell-depleted T cells, or T cells provided the cDNA or gDNA that made up the material.

Germline V CDR1 and CDR2: MDHEN, SYDVKM. The CDR3 covers 13 residues. With 6 bases clipped from V and 7 bases from J, the junction kept 5 bases outside the gene matches. The chain uses TRBV28 and TRBJ1-4; 7 positions match TRBD1. This sequence originates from a man in his fifties with acute or convalescent COVID-19. Sequencing was carried out using peripheral blood. CDR3 sequence (DNA): TGTGCCAGCAGCCCCCAGGGGGGTGAAAAACTGTTTTTT. It yields the protein CASSPQGGEKLFF.